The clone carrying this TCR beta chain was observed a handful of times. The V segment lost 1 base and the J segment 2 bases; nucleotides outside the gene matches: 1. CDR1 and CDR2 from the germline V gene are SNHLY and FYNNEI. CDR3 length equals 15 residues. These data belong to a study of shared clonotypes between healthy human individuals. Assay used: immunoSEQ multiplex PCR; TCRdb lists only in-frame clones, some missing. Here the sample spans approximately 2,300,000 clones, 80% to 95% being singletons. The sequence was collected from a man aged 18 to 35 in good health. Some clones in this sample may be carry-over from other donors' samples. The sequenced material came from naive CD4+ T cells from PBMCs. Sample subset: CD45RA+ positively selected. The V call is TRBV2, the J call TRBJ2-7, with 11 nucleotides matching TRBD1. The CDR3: CASSEGTGGPYEQYF. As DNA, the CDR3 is TGTGCCAGCAGTGAAGGGACAGGGGGCCCCTACGAGCAGTACTTC. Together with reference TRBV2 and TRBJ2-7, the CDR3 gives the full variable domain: EPEVTQTPSHQVTQMGQEVILRCVPISNHLYFYWYRQILGQKVEFLVSFYNNEISEKSEIFDDQFSVERPDGSNFTLKIRSTKLEDSAMYFCASSEGTGGPYEQYFGPGTRLTVT.